Listed here are 25 T cell receptor beta chains from one sample, sequenced in a study of T-cell memory formation after mild COVID-19. A single record per CDR3 protein comes from TCRdb applying MiXCR to the 5' RACE reads. The sample lists 350,000 or so distinct CDR3 sequences, around 21% occurring once. The source material was PBMCs or a T cell subset sorted from them (not recorded which). The receptors originated from an adult woman who had mild COVID-19 (a few samples of this study predate the infection). Cell type and time point are not known.

This clonotype has a handful of counts. For the CDR3, the DNA is TGCGCCAGCAGCTTTCTAGCGGGGGACTCCTACGAGCAGTACTTC. This gives the protein CASSFLAGDSYEQYF. V gene TRBV5-1 combines with J gene TRBJ2-7; 10 nucleotides match TRBD2. This CDR3 comprises 15 residues. Germline V lookup: CDR1 SGHRS, CDR2 YFSETQ. The V segment lost 2 bases and the J segment 0 bases; nucleotides outside the gene matches: 2.

V is TRBV7-2 and J is TRBJ2-3; perhaps D is TRBD1 or TRBD2 (6 bases each). V lost 6 bases, J lost 3 bases, and 19 bases lay in between. Germline V gene data show CDR1 as SGHTA and CDR2 as FQGNSA. The CDR3 spans 16 residues. The CDR3 DNA sequence: TGTGCCAGCAGACCCCCCCCGGGGGCTAGTACAGATACGCAGTATTTT. Residues: CASRPPPGASTDTQYF.

The table lists this clonotype with a few counts. The gene calls are TRBV5-1 and TRBJ2-7; no definite D call. Germline CDR1 reads SGHRS; CDR2 reads YFSETQ. V lost 3 bases to trimming and J lost 1 base, with 8 bases between them. This CDR3 is 13 amino acids long. The CDR3 loop reads CASSSQLSYEQYF. The DNA of the CDR3 is TGCGCCAGCAGCTCCCAACTATCCTACGAGCAGTACTTC.

This clonotype was seen more than once but under ten times. The rearrangement joins TRBV29-1 to TRBJ2-6; D might be TRBD1 or TRBD2, each matching 5 bases. Trimming pared 6 bases from V and 0 bases from J, leaving 12 bases between. Germline-derived CDR1 and CDR2 are SQVTM and ANQGSEA. The CDR3 is 15 amino acids. The CDR3, as DNA: TGCAGCGTAGACTCCGGGACCTCTGGGGCCAACGTCCTGACTTTC. This translates into CSVDSGTSGANVLTF.

The chain is built from TRBV20-1 and TRBJ1-1, with D perhaps TRBD1 (6 bases). The CDR3 is 14 residues long. Trimming removed 3 bases from V and 4 bases from J, with 15 bases in between. The germline V gene has CDR1 DFQATT and CDR2 SNEGSKA (reference sequence). The DNA of the CDR3 is TGCAGTGCTAGGGGGGGGCCCTCGGTCACTGAAGCTTTCTTT. The encoded protein is CSARGGPSVTEAFF.

The chain joins TRBV4-3 to TRBJ2-1, with a possible D match to TRBD2 (6 bases). The V and J ends lost 3 bases and 12 bases respectively, with 21 bases between them. Germline V gene data show CDR1 as LGHNA and CDR2 as YSLEER. The CDR3 is made up of 15 amino acids. The chain's CDR3 is CASSQVVGGGWGQFF. CDR3 in DNA: TGCGCCAGCAGCCAGGTCGTCGGGGGAGGCTGGGGGCAGTTCTTC.

This clonotype showed up many times. The chain joins TRBV12-3 or TRBV12-4 to TRBJ2-7; TRBD1 matches at 8 bases. The CDR3 contains 13 residues. V dropped 5 bases and J dropped 6; count of bases not matched to a gene: 6. CDR3 nucleotides: TGTGCCAGCAGTCTCGGACAGGGTGGCGAGCAGTACTTC. Residues: CASSLGQGGEQYF.

The chain recombines TRBV5-1 with TRBJ2-2, with D possibly matching TRBD2 (6 bases). The V end lost 4 bases, the J end lost 2 bases, and 12 bases lay between the germline ends. This CDR3 has 15 amino acids. Germline CDR1 is SGHRS and CDR2 is YFSETQ. This CDR3 is CASSVLGTNTGELFF. The CDR3 DNA sequence: TGCGCCAGCAGCGTGTTAGGGACTAACACCGGGGAGCTGTTTTTT.

The chain recombines TRBV20-1 with TRBJ2-3; D tentatively fits TRBD1 or TRBD2 (5 bases each). Between the trimmed V and J ends, which lost 6 bases and 5 bases, there was a span of 18 bases. Germline CDR1 reads DFQATT; CDR2 reads SNEGSKA (reference sequence). The CDR3 loop spans 14 amino acids. CDR3 in DNA: TGCAGTGCCCGAGACGGGGCCCGACAAGATACGCAGTATTTT. It yields the protein CSARDGARQDTQYF.

This clonotype showed up just a few times. The chain employs TRBV10-3 and TRBJ1-1; 8 positions match TRBD1. Germline CDR1 reads ENHRY; CDR2 reads SYGVKD. V shed 10 bases, J shed 4 bases, and the junction held 8 bases outside the gene matches. This CDR3 has 13 residues. For the CDR3, the DNA is TGTGCCACTCGACAGGGGTTGGGCACTGAAGCTTTCTTT. Its translation is CATRQGLGTEAFF.

The V gene is TRBV6-6, the J gene TRBJ2-5; TRBD2 matches 10 bases. The V gene end was trimmed by 6 bases and the J gene end by 3 bases; junction bases not matched to a gene: 4. The length of the CDR3 is 14 residues. Germline V CDR1 and CDR2: MNHNY, SVGAGI (reference sequence). For the CDR3, the DNA is TGTGCCAGCAGGGGTGGACTAGCGGAAGAGACCCAGTACTTC. Translation gives CASRGGLAEETQYF.

This clonotype was seen only a few times. The rearrangement uses TRBV12-3 or TRBV12-4 and TRBJ2-5, with 7 positions matching TRBD2. V was clipped by 8 bases and J by 7 bases; unmatched bases: 22. This CDR3 has 17 residues. The CDR3 here is CASATGPLAADLGTQYF. The CDR3 coding sequence is TGTGCCAGCGCCACCGGGCCCCTAGCGGCAGACCTGGGGACCCAGTACTTC.

V gene TRBV9 combines with J gene TRBJ2-2, with a possible D match to TRBD1 (6 bases). Trimming took off 0 bases at V and 6 bases at J, with 9 bases between the two ends. This CDR3 is 14 amino acids long. Germline CDR1 is SGDLS and CDR2 is YYNGEE. In DNA, the CDR3 is TGTGCCAGCAGCGTAGAACAGGGCGCCGGGGAGCTGTTTTTT. This encodes CASSVEQGAGELFF.

The chain joins TRBV29-1 to TRBJ1-1, with D possibly TRBD1 on 5 matching bases. The CDR3 contains 14 residues. Per germline, CDR1 SQVTM and CDR2 ANQGSEA. V was shortened by 5 bases and J by 1 base, with 14 bases between the two germline ends. CDR3 DNA sequence: TGCAGCGTTCTTAAACATGGACAGAACACTGAAGCTTTCTTT. Amino acids: CSVLKHGQNTEAFF.

The gene calls are TRBV9 and TRBJ2-2, with a tentative D call TRBD2 (5 bases). The germline V gene has CDR1 SGDLS and CDR2 YYNGEE. The V end lost 6 bases, the J end lost 5 bases, and 11 bases lay between the germline ends. The CDR3 loop spans 13 amino acids. The CDR3 coding sequence is TGTGCCAGCAACACGGGGATGACCGGGGAGCTGTTTTTT. Translating it yields CASNTGMTGELFF. Supplemented by reference TRBV9 and TRBJ2-2, the full variable domain reads DSGVTQTPKHLITATGQRVTLRCSPRSGDLSVYWYQQSLDQGLQFLIQYYNGEERAKGNILERFSAQQFPDLHSELNLSSLELGDSALYFCASNTGMTGELFFGEGSRLTVL.

V gene TRBV15 combines with J gene TRBJ2-7; 9 bases align to TRBD2. The CDR3 is made up of 16 amino acids. The trim removed 5 bases at V and 0 bases at J, leaving 8 bases unmatched. From germline, CDR1 is LNHNV and CDR2 YYDKDF (reference sequence). The CDR3 DNA follows: TGTGCCACCAGCGAGGGGGTAGCGGGGGCCTCCTACGAGCAGTACTTC. It encodes CATSEGVAGASYEQYF.

This sequence joins TRBV9 and TRBJ2-2, with unresolved D. CDR3 length: 16 residues. Per germline, CDR1 SGDLS and CDR2 YYNGEE. V shed 4 bases and J shed 5 bases, with 18 bases lying between them. This chain's CDR3 is CASSPRPAGRTGELFF. CDR3 bases: TGTGCCAGCAGCCCACGACCGGCCGGACGTACCGGGGAGCTGTTTTTT. The complete variable domain, with remaining parts taken from reference TRBV9 and TRBJ2-2, reads DSGVTQTPKHLITATGQRVTLRCSPRSGDLSVYWYQQSLDQGLQFLIQYYNGEERAKGNILERFSAQQFPDLHSELNLSSLELGDSALYFCASSPRPAGRTGELFFGEGSRLTVL.

The chain has TRBV11-1 and TRBJ2-2, with D possibly being TRBD1 (5 bases). From germline, CDR1 is SGHAT and CDR2 FQDESV (reference sequence). V was clipped by 1 base and J by 0 bases, with 9 bases between them. This CDR3 has 16 residues. The CDR3 DNA reads as TGTGCCAGCAGCTTAGGGGGCTGGGCGAACACCGGGGAGCTGTTTTTT. Translating it yields CASSLGGWANTGELFF.

The CDR3 region is CASRAVRGIPNEQFF. CDR3 nucleotide sequence: TGTGCCAGCAGAGCGGTTCGGGGGATACCCAATGAGCAGTTCTTC. The chain links TRBV12-3 or TRBV12-4 to TRBJ2-1, with D possibly matching TRBD2 (6 bases). The CDR3 loop spans 15 amino acids. V was cut by 6 bases and J by 6 bases, with 18 bases left in between.

Relative to its sample, this clonotype is medium-sized. This chain joins TRBV24-1 and TRBJ1-4, with D perhaps matching TRBD1 (6 bases). V lost 2 bases, J lost 5 bases, and 26 bases lay in between. This CDR3 comprises 20 residues. Germline CDR1 KGHDR, CDR2 SFDVKD. This CDR3 reads CATSDSRGGAGAGSNEKLFF. CDR3 nucleotide sequence: TGTGCCACCAGTGATTCGCGCGGCGGTGCAGGGGCGGGATCGAATGAAAAACTGTTTTTT.

This clonotype was detected many times. J is TRBJ2-4 and V is TRBV7-2; D is unresolved. The CDR3 sequence is 13 residues long. Trimming took off 0 bases at V and 7 bases at J, with 7 bases between the two ends. Germline V lookup: CDR1 SGHTA, CDR2 FQGNSA. The CDR3 bases are TGTGCCAGCAGCTTAGCCCGTAATAACATTCAGTACTTC. As protein: CASSLARNNIQYF.

This chain links TRBV5-6 with TRBJ2-7; the match to TRBD1 covers 8 bases. From germline, CDR1 is SGHDT and CDR2 YYEEEE. V trimming: 4 bases; J trimming: 2 bases; junction bases outside the gene matches: 5. This CDR3 is built from 14 residues. This CDR3 reads CASSSETGAYEQYF. As DNA, the CDR3 is TGTGCCAGCAGCAGTGAGACAGGGGCCTACGAGCAGTACTTC.

The V call is TRBV11-2, the J call TRBJ1-1, with 8 nucleotides matching TRBD1. CDR3 length equals 14 residues. Losses at the gene ends were 5 bases for V and 5 bases for J; bases not matched to a gene: 7. CDR1 is SGHAT and CDR2 is FQNNGV in the germline V gene. CDR3 amino acids: CASSPDRGETEAFF. The CDR3, as DNA: TGTGCCAGCAGCCCCGACAGGGGTGAGACTGAAGCTTTCTTT.

This sequence joins TRBV20-1 and TRBJ2-2; D is unresolved. The CDR3 is 14 amino acids. Deletions cut 2 bases from V and 3 bases from J, with 10 bases between. The V gene's germline CDR1 is DFQATT and CDR2 SNEGSKA (reference sequence). CDR3: CSARQGPHTGELFF. DNA of the CDR3: TGCAGTGCTAGACAAGGGCCCCACACCGGGGAGCTGTTTTTT.

V usage is TRBV7-9 and J usage is TRBJ2-7, with D unclear. Germline V gene lookup returns CDR1 SEHNR and CDR2 FQNEAQ (reference sequence). V was pared by 0 bases and J by 5 bases, with 8 bases between. There are 13 residues in the CDR3. The chain's CDR3 is CASSLALPHEQYF. The CDR3 DNA reads as TGTGCCAGCAGCTTAGCTCTCCCCCACGAGCAGTACTTC.